This entry describes one TCR beta chain. This clonotype was seen once. Its target antigen remains unknown. Base-call qualities are not available, and no considerably larger clone is one nucleotide away. A read on its own is weak evidence. V gives up 0 bases and J gives up 3 bases, and the segment between their germline ends measures 9 bases. Per the germline V gene, SGHRS is the CDR1 and YFSETQ is the CDR2. Measured from the cysteine to the phenylalanine, the CDR3 is 14 residues long. Only the CDR3 DNA stays, 42 bases, in frame from base 1. Peripheral blood CD8+ and CD4+ T cells from healthy donors, Susac syndrome patients and multiple sclerosis patients were profiled by high-throughput TCR beta sequencing. The multiple sclerosis controls were treatment-naive patients who had stable or active relapsing-remitting disease and met the revised McDonald criteria. Bulk CD8+ and CD4+ T cells were purified magnetically by negative isolation, whereas CD8+ TEMRA cells were enriched by FACS. Blood was collected in EDTA tubes and processed within 24 hours, with PBMCs isolated through density gradient centrifugation. PBMCs intended for TCR sequencing were frozen in liquid nitrogen and were later thawed in a 37 degrees C water bath. The sorted or isolated CD4+, CD8+ and CD8+ TEMRA cells reached a purity of at least 90%.

This record comes from a study of CD8 T cells in Susac syndrome (dated by TCRdb to between 2018 and 2021). In terms of the full investigation: Whether CD8+ T cell activation and differentiation in Susac syndrome was antigen driven was tested using repertoire sequencing. The clonality of the CD8+ T cell repertoire was compared across over 9 healthy donors, around 14 Susac syndrome patients and 15 multiple sclerosis patients. Summary of the overall study and its limitations: The study acknowledged that relatively few individuals were included in the TCR sequencing and HLA analysis.

RNA was extracted using the RNeasy kit, and roughly 0.5 to 1 microgram was reverse transcribed with random hexamers. The immunoSEQ multiplex PCR assay, which covers 54 Vbeta and 13 Jbeta segments, was used to amplify TCR beta CDR3 regions. PCR amplification bias was corrected using a synthetic template baseline for primer optimization and computational correction. In the original analysis: Reads were assigned to V, D and J genes according to IMGT and analyzed in immunoSEQ Analyzer, with only productive sequences retained. Clonality was calculated as one minus the Shannon entropy normalized by log2 of the number of productive unique sequences. Public and private clones were assessed among the 100 most prevalent clones of each patient and control. Clones were defined as Susac-specific when absent from the healthy and MS cohorts, from 1,000 to 1,100 published viral clones and from other ImmuneACCESS disease sequences. TCRdb reran the public reads through fastp at Q25 and MiXCR, keeping productive beta chains. Each CDR3 protein appears once, grouped with its most common genes and DNA. TCRdb's processing, not the authors', yielded these V and J calls. In this sample the table shows more than 150,000 distinct CDR3 sequences, around 95% of which occur a single time. The ten largest clones add up to 0.15% of the sample.

This receptor was identified in a human donor with multiple sclerosis. The rearranged segments are TRBV5-1 and TRBJ1-1, and perhaps TRBD1 as D gene, on 6 matching bases. What was sequenced was CD8+ T cells from PBMCs. The DNA sequence is as follows: TGCGCCAGCAGCTTGGCTAGGGGGTACACTGAAGCTTTCTTT. This codes for CASSLARGYTEAFF.